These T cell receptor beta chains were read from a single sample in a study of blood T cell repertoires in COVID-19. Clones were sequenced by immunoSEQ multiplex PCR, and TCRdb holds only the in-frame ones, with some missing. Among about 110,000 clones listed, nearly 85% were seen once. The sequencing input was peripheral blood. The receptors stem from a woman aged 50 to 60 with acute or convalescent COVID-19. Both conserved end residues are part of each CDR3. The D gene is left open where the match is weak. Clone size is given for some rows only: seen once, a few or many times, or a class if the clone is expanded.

cdr3_aa: CASSIGSGQGNEKLFF
cdr3_nt: TGTGCCAGTAGTATCGGTTCGGGACAGGGAAATGAAAAACTGTTTTTT
clone_size: NA
v_call: TRBV19
j_call: TRBJ1-4
d_call: TRBD1

cdr3_aa: CAISSDRGRAFF
cdr3_nt: TGTGCCATCAGCAGTGACAGGGGGCGAGCTTTCTTT
clone_size: NA
v_call: TRBV10-3
j_call: TRBJ1-1
d_call: TRBD1

cdr3_aa: CASSSGGGHLNSPLHF
cdr3_nt: TGTGCCAGCAGCTCCGGGGGGGGACACTTAAATTCACCCCTCCACTTT
clone_size: NA
v_call: TRBV9
j_call: TRBJ1-6
d_call: NA

cdr3_aa: CASRGQNTGELFF
cdr3_nt: TGTGCCAGCAGGGGACAGAACACCGGGGAGCTGTTTTTT
clone_size: NA
v_call: TRBV2
j_call: TRBJ2-2
d_call: NA

cdr3_aa: CASRSRGQANTEAFF
cdr3_nt: TGTGCCAGCAGAAGTAGGGGACAGGCAAATACTGAAGCTTTCTTT
clone_size: NA
v_call: TRBV27
j_call: TRBJ1-1
d_call: TRBD1

cdr3_aa: CASSRTGLDGYTF
cdr3_nt: TGTGCCAGCTCACGAACAGGGCTTGATGGCTACACCTTC
clone_size: few
v_call: TRBV18
j_call: TRBJ1-2
d_call: NA

cdr3_aa: CASSTTSLAGGPRSTDTQYF
cdr3_nt: TGTGCCAGCAGCACAACCTCACTAGCGGGGGGGCCAAGGAGCACAGATACGCAGTATTTT
clone_size: NA
v_call: TRBV9
j_call: TRBJ2-3
d_call: TRBD2

cdr3_aa: CASSPRGYRGDNSPLHF
cdr3_nt: TGTGCCAGCAGCCCGAGGGGGTACAGGGGGGATAATTCACCCCTCCACTTT
clone_size: NA
v_call: TRBV3-1/TRBV3-2
j_call: TRBJ1-6
d_call: TRBD1

cdr3_aa: CASKKSSLGGTEAFF
cdr3_nt: TGTGCCAGTAAAAAGTCCAGTCTCGGGGGTACTGAAGCTTTCTTT
clone_size: NA
v_call: TRBV19
j_call: TRBJ1-1
d_call: NA

cdr3_aa: CASSYRDTGIGYTF
cdr3_nt: TGTGCCAGTAGTTACAGAGATACAGGGATAGGCTACACCTTC
clone_size: NA
v_call: TRBV19
j_call: TRBJ1-2
d_call: NA

cdr3_aa: CASSEEGTGNQPQHF
cdr3_nt: TGTGCCAGCAGTGAGGAGGGAACAGGCAATCAGCCCCAGCATTTT
clone_size: NA
v_call: TRBV2
j_call: TRBJ1-5
d_call: NA

cdr3_aa: CSVEDGQGPNTGELFF
cdr3_nt: TGCAGCGTTGAGGATGGACAGGGCCCGAACACCGGGGAGCTGTTTTTT
clone_size: once
v_call: TRBV29-1
j_call: TRBJ2-2
d_call: TRBD1

cdr3_aa: CASTEGPGNTEAFF
cdr3_nt: TGTGCCAGCACGGAGGGACCGGGAAACACTGAAGCTTTCTTT
clone_size: once
v_call: TRBV6-5
j_call: TRBJ1-1
d_call: NA

cdr3_aa: CASSHTSGTDTQYF
cdr3_nt: TGTGCCAGCAGCCATACTAGCGGCACAGATACGCAGTATTTT
clone_size: NA
v_call: TRBV5-4
j_call: TRBJ2-3
d_call: TRBD2

cdr3_aa: CASKNRDGDYGYTF
cdr3_nt: TGTGCCAGCAAAAACAGGGATGGCGACTATGGCTACACCTTC
clone_size: once
v_call: TRBV6-4
j_call: TRBJ1-2
d_call: NA

cdr3_aa: CASSTRDRRLGYGYTF
cdr3_nt: TGTGCCAGCAGTACCCGGGACAGGCGTCTGGGCTATGGCTACACCTTC
clone_size: medium-sized
v_call: TRBV28
j_call: TRBJ1-2
d_call: TRBD1

cdr3_aa: CASKGEGQSRETQYF
cdr3_nt: TGTGCCAGCAAAGGGGAAGGACAGTCTAGAGAGACCCAGTACTTC
clone_size: NA
v_call: TRBV2
j_call: TRBJ2-5
d_call: NA

cdr3_aa: CASSTRNRGAVASPLHF
cdr3_nt: TGTGCCAGTAGTACCCGCAACCGCGGGGCGGTAGCTTCACCCCTCCACTTT
clone_size: few
v_call: TRBV19
j_call: TRBJ1-6
d_call: NA

cdr3_aa: CASASNSPLHF
cdr3_nt: TGTGCCAGCGCAAGCAATTCACCCCTCCACTTT
clone_size: once
v_call: TRBV28
j_call: TRBJ1-6
d_call: NA

cdr3_aa: CASSQEGRTGLNYGYTF
cdr3_nt: TGTGCCAGCAGCCAAGAGGGAAGGACAGGGCTAAACTATGGCTACACCTTC
clone_size: NA
v_call: TRBV4-2
j_call: TRBJ1-2
d_call: TRBD1

cdr3_aa: CASSVGTSGGYTDTQYF
cdr3_nt: TGTGCCAGCAGCGTAGGGACTAGCGGGGGTTACACAGATACGCAGTATTTT
clone_size: NA
v_call: TRBV9
j_call: TRBJ2-3
d_call: TRBD2

cdr3_aa: CASRGLGGGEQFF
cdr3_nt: TGTGCCAGTAGGGGGCTGGGGGGAGGCGAGCAGTTCTTC
clone_size: NA
v_call: TRBV19
j_call: TRBJ2-1
d_call: NA

cdr3_aa: CASSQAGGFTGELFF
cdr3_nt: TGTGCCAGCAGCCAAGCCGGGGGGTTTACCGGGGAGCTGTTTTTT
clone_size: NA
v_call: TRBV3-1/TRBV3-2
j_call: TRBJ2-2
d_call: TRBD2

cdr3_aa: CASSPGSGDYGYTF
cdr3_nt: TGTGCCAGCTCACCCGGATCGGGGGACTATGGCTACACCTTC
clone_size: NA
v_call: TRBV18
j_call: TRBJ1-2
d_call: NA

cdr3_aa: CAIGQPNTEAFF
cdr3_nt: TGTGCCATCGGGCAACCGAACACTGAAGCTTTCTTT
clone_size: few
v_call: TRBV10-3
j_call: TRBJ1-1
d_call: NA

cdr3_aa: CASSPPVEETQYF
cdr3_nt: TGTGCCAGCTCACCACCGGTAGAAGAGACCCAGTACTTC
clone_size: NA
v_call: TRBV18
j_call: TRBJ2-5
d_call: NA

cdr3_aa: CASRAGNTEAFF
cdr3_nt: TGTGCCAGCAGGGCAGGGAACACTGAAGCTTTCTTT
clone_size: NA
v_call: TRBV5-4
j_call: TRBJ1-1
d_call: NA

cdr3_aa: CASSTRQGVDYGYTF
cdr3_nt: TGTGCCAGTAGTACCCGACAGGGGGTGGACTATGGCTACACCTTC
clone_size: few
v_call: TRBV19
j_call: TRBJ1-2
d_call: TRBD1

cdr3_aa: CASSPRGGNQPQHF
cdr3_nt: TGTGCCAGCAGCCCAAGAGGTGGCAATCAGCCCCAGCATTTT
clone_size: NA
v_call: TRBV4-2
j_call: TRBJ1-5
d_call: NA

cdr3_aa: CASNRKGETQYF
cdr3_nt: TGTGCCAGCAACAGAAAGGGGGAGACCCAGTACTTC
clone_size: NA
v_call: TRBV5-4
j_call: TRBJ2-5
d_call: NA

cdr3_aa: CASNLRAGGYEQYF
cdr3_nt: TGCGCCAGCAATCTGAGGGCAGGGGGATACGAGCAGTACTTC
clone_size: NA
v_call: TRBV23-1
j_call: TRBJ2-7
d_call: TRBD1

cdr3_aa: CASSQRRQSPNTGELFF
cdr3_nt: TGTGCCAGCAGTCAACGTAGACAGAGTCCGAACACCGGGGAGCTGTTTTTT
clone_size: NA
v_call: TRBV6-6
j_call: TRBJ2-2
d_call: NA

cdr3_aa: CASSLTSGGQGTQYF
cdr3_nt: TGTGCCAGCAGCTTAACTAGCGGGGGGCAGGGAACGCAGTATTTT
clone_size: once
v_call: TRBV7-3
j_call: TRBJ2-3
d_call: TRBD2

cdr3_aa: CASSIQDNEQFF
cdr3_nt: TGTGCCAGCAGCATTCAGGACAATGAGCAGTTCTTC
clone_size: NA
v_call: TRBV5-4
j_call: TRBJ2-1
d_call: NA

cdr3_aa: CASSRIPGHQNSPLHF
cdr3_nt: TGTGCCAGCAGCCGCATCCCGGGACACCAAAATTCACCCCTCCACTTT
clone_size: NA
v_call: TRBV3-1/TRBV3-2
j_call: TRBJ1-6
d_call: NA

cdr3_aa: CASSEGGRAARPYGYTF
cdr3_nt: TGTGCCAGCAGCGAGGGGGGGCGGGCCGCACGTCCCTATGGCTACACCTTC
clone_size: NA
v_call: TRBV9
j_call: TRBJ1-2
d_call: NA

cdr3_aa: CASSSIRLAGTYNEQFF
cdr3_nt: TGTGCCAGCAGCTCCATAAGACTAGCGGGGACCTACAATGAGCAGTTCTTC
clone_size: once
v_call: TRBV11-2
j_call: TRBJ2-1
d_call: TRBD2

cdr3_aa: CASRRGVTSGARIDNEQFF
cdr3_nt: TGTGCCAGCAGAAGGGGAGTGACTAGCGGGGCACGAATCGACAATGAGCAGTTCTTC
clone_size: NA
v_call: TRBV21-1
j_call: TRBJ2-1
d_call: NA

cdr3_aa: CASRSQQTNSYNSPLHF
cdr3_nt: TGTGCCAGCAGGAGCCAACAGACGAACTCCTATAATTCACCCCTCCACTTT
clone_size: NA
v_call: TRBV3-1/TRBV3-2
j_call: TRBJ1-6
d_call: NA

cdr3_aa: CASRGTGGRGTQYF
cdr3_nt: TGTGCCAGCAGGGGAACAGGGGGGCGAGGGACCCAGTACTTC
clone_size: NA
v_call: TRBV25-1
j_call: TRBJ2-5
d_call: TRBD1

cdr3_aa: CASRSLFGRGSREQYF
cdr3_nt: TGTGCCAGCAGGTCTCTATTCGGGCGAGGGTCGCGGGAGCAGTACTTC
clone_size: NA
v_call: TRBV11-2
j_call: TRBJ2-7
d_call: NA

cdr3_aa: CASSGTGLGELFF
cdr3_nt: TGTGCCAGCAGCGGGACAGGGCTCGGGGAGCTGTTTTTT
clone_size: few
v_call: TRBV6-5
j_call: TRBJ2-2
d_call: TRBD1